The clone carrying this T cell receptor (beta chain) was observed a handful of times. Using its own MiXCR run on the 5' RACE reads, TCRdb lists one record per CDR3 protein. There are about 690,000 distinct CDR3 sequences in the sample; around 6.1% occur only once, and 1.5% to 2% lies in the top ten. These data come from a study of identical twins. The J segment lost 4 bases and the V segment lost 4 bases, leaving 4 bases of the junction unmatched. Germline V gene lookup returns CDR1 SGHKS and CDR2 YYEKEE (reference sequence). The CDR3 spans 15 residues. The sequence came from a young man in good health. Sample: naive T cells sorted from blood. This chain links TRBV5-5 with TRBJ2-2; 10 bases match TRBD2. CDR3 region: CASSLTSGVTGELFF. The CDR3 nucleotides are TGTGCCAGCAGCCTCACTAGCGGGGTCACCGGGGAGCTGTTTTTT.